The present T cell receptor (beta chain) was sequenced within a study of T cells expressing NK-cell markers. Overall study results and limits: The leading position in the CD3+CD56-NKG2C+ fraction of a few donors also went to these clonotypes.

Comments on this clonotype: Its antigen is as yet unknown.

The CDR3 is made up of 15 amino acids. TCRdb re-called the 5' RACE reads; every CDR3 protein appears as one record, without DNA. The sample has under 500,000 distinct CDR3 sequences. V gene TRBV12-3 or TRBV12-4 combines with J gene TRBJ2-1. The sequence was collected from a woman between 18 and 70 years old in good health. Sequencing was performed on blood T cells: a sorted CD56 or NKG2C T cell subset, CD4+ or CD8+ T cells, or bulk PBMC T cells (not recorded which). CDR3 sequence reads: CASSADSQLYNEQFF.